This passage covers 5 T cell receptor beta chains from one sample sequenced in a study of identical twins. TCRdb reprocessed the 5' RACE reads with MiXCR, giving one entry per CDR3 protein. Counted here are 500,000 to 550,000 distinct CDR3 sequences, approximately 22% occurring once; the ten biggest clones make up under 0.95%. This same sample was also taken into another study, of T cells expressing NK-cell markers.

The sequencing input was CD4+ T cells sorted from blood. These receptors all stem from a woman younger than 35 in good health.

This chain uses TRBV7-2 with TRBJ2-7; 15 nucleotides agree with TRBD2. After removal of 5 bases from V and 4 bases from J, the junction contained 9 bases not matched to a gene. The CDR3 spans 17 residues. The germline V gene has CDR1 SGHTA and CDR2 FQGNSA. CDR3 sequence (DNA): TGTGCCAGCAGCACTCTTGGACTAGCGGGAGGGCGGTACGAGCAGTACTTC. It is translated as CASSTLGLAGGRYEQYF.

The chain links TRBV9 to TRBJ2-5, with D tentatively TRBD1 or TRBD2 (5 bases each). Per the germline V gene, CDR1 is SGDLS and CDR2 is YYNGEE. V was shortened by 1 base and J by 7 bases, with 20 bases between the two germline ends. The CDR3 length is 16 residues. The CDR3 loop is CASSVSGTLFAGTQYF. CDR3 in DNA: TGTGCCAGCAGCGTATCCGGGACCCTATTCGCAGGGACCCAGTACTTC.

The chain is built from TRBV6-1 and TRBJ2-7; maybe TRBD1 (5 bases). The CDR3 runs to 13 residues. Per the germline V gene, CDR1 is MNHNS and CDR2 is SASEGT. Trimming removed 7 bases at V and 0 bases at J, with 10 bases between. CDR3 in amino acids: CASTADTSYEQYF. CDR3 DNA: TGTGCCAGCACTGCGGACACCTCCTACGAGCAGTACTTC.

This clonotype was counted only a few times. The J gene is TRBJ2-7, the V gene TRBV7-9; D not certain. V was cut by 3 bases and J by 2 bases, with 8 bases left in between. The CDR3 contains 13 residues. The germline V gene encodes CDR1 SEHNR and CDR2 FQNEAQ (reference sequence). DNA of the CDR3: TGTGCCAGCAGCTTTGGGATAGCCTACGAGCAGTACTTC. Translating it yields CASSFGIAYEQYF.

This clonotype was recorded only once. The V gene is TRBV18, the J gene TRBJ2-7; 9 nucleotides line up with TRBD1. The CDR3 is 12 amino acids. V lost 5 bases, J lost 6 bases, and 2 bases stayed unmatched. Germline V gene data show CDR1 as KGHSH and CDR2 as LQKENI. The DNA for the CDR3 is TGTGCCAGCTCATACAGGGGGCTCGAGCAGTACTTC. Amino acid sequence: CASSYRGLEQYF.